The source of this T cell receptor beta chain is a study of memory CD4+ T cells and cytomegalovirus serostatus. V was clipped by 3 bases and J by 6 bases; unmatched bases: 6. CDR1 SGHDT and CDR2 YYEEEE come from the germline V gene. CDR3 length: 16 amino acids. Clones were read by immunoSEQ multiplex PCR, and TCRdb kept only the in-frame ones, dropping some. Of 45,000 to 55,000 clones in the sample, roughly 79% were seen once. Single viable CD3+CD4+CD8-CD45RO+ cells were sorted as the memory CD4+ T cells. The sequence was collected from an adult in good health and CMV-seronegative. The sample was memory CD4+ T cells from blood. The V gene is TRBV5-6, the J gene TRBJ2-3; 14 nucleotides match TRBD2. As DNA, the CDR3 is TGTGCCAGCAGCTCTCAGACTAGCGGGAGGGTTGATACGCAGTATTTT. This encodes CASSSQTSGRVDTQYF.